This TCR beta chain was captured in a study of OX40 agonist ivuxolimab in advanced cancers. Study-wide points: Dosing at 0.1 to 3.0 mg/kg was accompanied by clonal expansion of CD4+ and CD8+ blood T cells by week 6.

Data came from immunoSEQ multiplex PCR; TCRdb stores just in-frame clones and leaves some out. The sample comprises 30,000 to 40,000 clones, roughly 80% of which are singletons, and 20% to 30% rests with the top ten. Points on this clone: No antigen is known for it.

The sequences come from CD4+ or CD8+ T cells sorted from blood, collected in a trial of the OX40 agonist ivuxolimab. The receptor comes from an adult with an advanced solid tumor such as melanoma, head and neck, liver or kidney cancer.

CDR3 coding DNA: TGTGCCATCAGTGACGAAAGGGCGGATCAAGAGACCCAGTACTTC. Translated, it gives CAISDERADQETQYF. The gene calls are TRBV10-3 and TRBJ2-5; D unclear. Germline V gene lookup returns CDR1 ENHRY and CDR2 SYGVKD. This CDR3 contains 15 residues. V lost 3 bases to trimming and J lost 2 bases, with 13 bases between them.